This T cell receptor (beta chain) was found in a study of blood T cell repertoires in COVID-19 (dated by TCRdb to the early 2020s). About the investigation overall: The collaborator samples originated in the United States, Italy and Spain and spanned the acute and convalescent phases of COVID-19. The material from the prospective study consisted of cDNA or gDNA derived from T cells, B-cell-depleted T cells, or PBMCs. Subjects who had been exposed to COVID-19, were actively infected with it, or had recovered from it provided the deeply sampled blood TCRbeta repertoires that made up the dataset. The repertoires were released in a freely available public database meant as a resource for research on the immune response to SARS-CoV-2. Samples were obtained from the ongoing ImmuneRACE study (first 160 participants) and from about 1,300 subjects provided by 6 global collaborators. The sample metadata nearly always contained a de-identified subject ID, COVID-19 status, age in years and sex. HLA class I and class II types, where available, came from metadata supplied by the sample provider rather than from assay-based typing.

With regard to this clone: Its antigen is not yet known. Nothing much larger sits one base from this clone, and base qualities are not available.

In Seattle, one collaborating source enrolled patients while the infection was active and tracked those patients longitudinally over the course of disease. The collaborating institutions used their own protocols to collect whole blood in K2EDTA tubes. For TCRbeta analysis, collaborators shipped samples in one of three forms: frozen whole blood, isolated PBMCs, or DNA extracted from either of those sample types. TCRbeta CDR3 regions were amplified from genomic DNA using the immunoSEQ Assay, a bias-controlled multiplex PCR. In the source study's methods: The number of nucleated cells in each sample was estimated from the amplification of reference gene primers within the assay. To quantify the absolute abundance of each unique TCRbeta CDR3 rearrangement, sequence reads were collapsed and filtered. For each sample, productive Simpson clonality was calculated as the square root of Simpson's diversity index across productive rearrangements. TCRdb obtained this table from immuneACCESS and retained in-frame rearrangements with V and J assigned. These tables miss some clones; where compared with another copy, unresolved V genes account for less than half of the shortfall, and the remainder is unexplained. V, J and clone size reflect that table, while D and trimming were determined from the DNA. This sample is represented by 60,000 to 65,000 clones; roughly 78% of them were singletons. The ten largest clones represent over 12% of the sample.

Study-level results and caveats: Clinical and demographic metadata were provided uncurated, with the amount varying by source and participant.

The sequenced sample was peripheral blood. The receptor was derived from a man aged 55 to 70 with COVID-19, enrolled during active disease.

The nucleotides are TGTGCCAGTAGAAAGACGGACAGGGGCGGAACTGAAGCTTTCTTT. It codes for CASRKTDRGGTEAFF. The chain uses TRBV19 and TRBJ1-1; TRBD1 lines up with 9 middle nucleotides. CDR1 LNHDA and CDR2 SQIVND were looked up in the germline V gene (reference sequence). Relative to germline, V is missing 6 bases and J is missing 5 bases, with 10 bases of the junction outside any gene match. The CDR3 covers 15 residues, taking in both the cysteine and the phenylalanine. Just the 45-base CDR3 DNA is kept, in frame starting at base 1.